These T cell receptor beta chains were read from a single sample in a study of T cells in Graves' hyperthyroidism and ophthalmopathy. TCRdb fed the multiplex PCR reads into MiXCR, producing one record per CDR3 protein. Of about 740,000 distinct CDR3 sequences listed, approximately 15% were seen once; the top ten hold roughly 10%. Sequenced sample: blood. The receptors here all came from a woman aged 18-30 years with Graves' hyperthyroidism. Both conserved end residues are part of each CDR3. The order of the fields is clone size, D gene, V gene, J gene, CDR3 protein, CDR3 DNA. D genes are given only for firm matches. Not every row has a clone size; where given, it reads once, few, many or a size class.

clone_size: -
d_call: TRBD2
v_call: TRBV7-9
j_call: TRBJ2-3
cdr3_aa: CASSLGLGAADTQYF
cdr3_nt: TGTGCCAGCAGCTTGGGACTAGGGGCCGCAGATACGCAGTATTTT

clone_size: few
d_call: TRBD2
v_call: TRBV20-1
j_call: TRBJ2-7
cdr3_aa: CSASTSGRVYEQYF
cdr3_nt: TGCAGTGCTAGCACTAGCGGGAGGGTGTACGAGCAGTACTTC

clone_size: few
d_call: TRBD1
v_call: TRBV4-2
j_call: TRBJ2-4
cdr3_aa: CASSQGQGGDIQYF
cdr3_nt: TGTGCCAGCAGCCAAGGACAGGGGGGGGACATTCAGTACTTC

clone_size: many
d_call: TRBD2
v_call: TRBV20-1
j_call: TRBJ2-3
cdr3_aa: CSARGVAGGRADTQYF
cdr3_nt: TGCAGTGCTAGGGGGGTCGCGGGAGGAAGGGCAGATACGCAGTATTTT

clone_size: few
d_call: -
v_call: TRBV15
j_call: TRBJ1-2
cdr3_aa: CATTLGLSERNYGYTF
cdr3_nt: TGTGCCACCACCCTGGGACTTTCGGAGCGGAACTATGGCTACACCTTC

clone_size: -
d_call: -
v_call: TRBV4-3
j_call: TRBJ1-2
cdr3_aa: CASSQGRSVVGYGYTF
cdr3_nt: TGCGCCAGCAGCCAGGGCCGGTCGGTAGTGGGCTATGGCTACACCTTC

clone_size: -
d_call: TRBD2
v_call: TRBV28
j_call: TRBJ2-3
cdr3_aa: CASSLAGTSGSPDTQYF
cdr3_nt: TGTGCCAGCAGTTTAGCCGGGACTAGCGGGAGTCCAGATACGCAGTATTTT

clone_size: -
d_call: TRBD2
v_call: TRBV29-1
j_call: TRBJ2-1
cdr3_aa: CSANSGSRDEQFF
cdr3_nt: TGCAGCGCGAATAGCGGGAGTAGAGATGAGCAGTTCTTC

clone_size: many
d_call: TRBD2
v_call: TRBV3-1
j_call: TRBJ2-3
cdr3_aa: CASSQGSSGSTDTQYF
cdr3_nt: TGTGCCAGCAGCCAAGGGAGTAGCGGGAGCACAGATACGCAGTATTTT

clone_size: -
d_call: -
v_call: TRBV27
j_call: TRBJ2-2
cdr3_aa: CASFSRAANTGELFF
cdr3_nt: TGTGCCAGCTTCAGTAGGGCGGCGAACACCGGGGAGCTGTTTTTT

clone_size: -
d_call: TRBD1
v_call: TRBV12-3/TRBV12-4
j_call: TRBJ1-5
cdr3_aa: CASSRLSGGNSNQPQHF
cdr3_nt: TGTGCCAGCAGTCGTCTGTCAGGGGGGAATAGCAATCAGCCCCAGCATTTT

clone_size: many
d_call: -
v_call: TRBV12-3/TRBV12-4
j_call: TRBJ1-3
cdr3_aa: CASSLGGRRGGTGNTIYF
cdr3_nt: TGTGCCAGCAGTTTAGGGGGTCGTCGGGGTGGAACTGGAAACACCATATATTTT

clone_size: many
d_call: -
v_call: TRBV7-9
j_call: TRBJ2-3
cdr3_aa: CASSFGFSGLADTQYF
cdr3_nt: TGTGCCAGCAGCTTTGGGTTCAGCGGGCTGGCAGATACGCAGTATTTT

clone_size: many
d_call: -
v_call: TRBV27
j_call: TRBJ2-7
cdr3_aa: CASSLGENYEQYF
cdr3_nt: TGTGCCAGCAGTTTGGGGGAAAACTACGAGCAGTACTTC

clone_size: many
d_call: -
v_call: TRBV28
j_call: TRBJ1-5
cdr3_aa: CASRGTLHQPQHF
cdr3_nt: TGTGCCAGCAGAGGGACCCTTCATCAGCCCCAGCATTTT

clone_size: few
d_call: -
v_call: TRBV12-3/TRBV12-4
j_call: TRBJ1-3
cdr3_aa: CASSRTNGNTIYF
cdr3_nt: TGTGCCAGCAGTCGGACAAATGGAAACACCATATATTTT

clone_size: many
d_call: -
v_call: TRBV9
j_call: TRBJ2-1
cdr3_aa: CASSVGRDRSNNEQFF
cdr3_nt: TGTGCCAGCAGCGTTGGGAGGGACAGGAGCAACAATGAGCAGTTCTTC

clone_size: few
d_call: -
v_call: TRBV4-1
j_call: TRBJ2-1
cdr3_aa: CASRLLATYNEQFF
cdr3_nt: TGCGCCAGCAGGCTTCTAGCGACCTACAATGAGCAGTTCTTC

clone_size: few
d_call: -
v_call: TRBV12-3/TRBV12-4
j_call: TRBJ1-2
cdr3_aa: CASSLTDYGYGYTF
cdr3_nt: TGTGCCAGCAGCCTGACTGACTACGGCTATGGCTACACCTTC

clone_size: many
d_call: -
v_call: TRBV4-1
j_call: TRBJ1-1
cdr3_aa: CASSQLGRRNTEAFF
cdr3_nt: TGCGCCAGCAGCCAGTTGGGACGCAGGAACACTGAAGCTTTCTTT

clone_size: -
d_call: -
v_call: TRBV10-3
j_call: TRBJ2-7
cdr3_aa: CAISRGQPLYEQYF
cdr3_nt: TGTGCCATCAGTCGAGGACAGCCGCTCTACGAGCAGTACTTC

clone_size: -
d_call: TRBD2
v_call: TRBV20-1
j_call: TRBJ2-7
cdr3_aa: CSATGTSGNYEQYF
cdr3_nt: TGCAGTGCGACCGGGACTAGCGGGAACTACGAGCAGTACTTC

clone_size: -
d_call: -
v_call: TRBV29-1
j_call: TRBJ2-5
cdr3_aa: CSAGTDRVAQYF
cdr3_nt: TGCAGCGCGGGGACCGACCGGGTGGCCCAGTACTTC

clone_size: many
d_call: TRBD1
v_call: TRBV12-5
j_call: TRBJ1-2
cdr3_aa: CASGLVPGGTGYTF
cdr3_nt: TGTGCTAGTGGTTTGGTACCAGGGGGCACTGGCTACACCTTC

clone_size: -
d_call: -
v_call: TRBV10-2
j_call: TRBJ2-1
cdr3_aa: CASSEGLGRHVYNEQFF
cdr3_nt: TGCGCCAGCAGTGAGGGTTTGGGAAGGCATGTCTACAATGAGCAGTTCTTC

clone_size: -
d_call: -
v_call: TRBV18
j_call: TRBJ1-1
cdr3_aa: CASSPLAQATEAFF
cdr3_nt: TGTGCCAGCTCACCACTTGCCCAGGCAACTGAAGCTTTCTTT

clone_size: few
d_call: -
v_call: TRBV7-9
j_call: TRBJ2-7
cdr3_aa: CASSLSQGNYEQYF
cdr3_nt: TGTGCCAGCAGCTTATCCCAGGGGAACTACGAGCAGTACTTC

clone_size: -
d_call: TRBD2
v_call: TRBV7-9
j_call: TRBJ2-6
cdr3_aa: CASSPRLAGGREANVLTF
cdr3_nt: TGTGCCAGCAGCCCCAGACTAGCGGGTGGAAGGGAGGCCAACGTCCTGACTTTC

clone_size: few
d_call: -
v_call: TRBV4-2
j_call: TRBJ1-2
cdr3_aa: CASSQDTMATRF
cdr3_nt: TGTGCCAGCAGCCAAGATACCATGGCTACCCGCTTC

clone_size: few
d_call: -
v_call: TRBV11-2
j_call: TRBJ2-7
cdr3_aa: CASVKRAPYEQYF
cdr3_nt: TGTGCCAGTGTCAAAAGGGCCCCCTACGAGCAGTACTTC